This note documents a single T cell receptor (beta chain) sequence. Its antigen is as yet unknown. Reverse transcribed after extraction, RNA yielded cDNA as the sequencing template. The protocol was immunoSEQ multiplex PCR, while the TCRdb copy is restricted to in-frame clones and leaves out a portion. The table records 85,000 to 110,000 clones, around three fifths of them present only once. These data originate in a study of CD8+ T cells in alopecia areata. Findings of the study overall: Compared with mice, patients displayed less clear TCR sharing, possibly for HLA-related reasons.

The V gene's germline CDR1 is LNHNV and CDR2 YYDKDF (reference sequence). Trimming took 5 bases from V and 0 from J, leaving 11 bases between them. The CDR3 extends over 15 amino acids. The V and J genes are TRBV15 and TRBJ2-4; perhaps TRBD2 as D (6 bases). The origin of this receptor is a human donor in good health. The sequenced material came from CD4+ T cells sorted from blood. CDR3 sequence reads: CATSGGKLAKNIQYF. The CDR3 nucleotides are TGTGCCACCAGCGGAGGGAAGCTAGCCAAAAACATTCAGTACTTC. Looking up the rest from reference TRBV15 and TRBJ2-4 gives the full variable domain: DAMVIQNPRYQVTQFGKPVTLSCSQTLNHNVMYWYQQKSSQAPKLLFHYYDKDFNNEADTPDNFQSRRPNTSFCFLDIRSPGLGDTAMYLCATSGGKLAKNIQYFGAGTRLSVL.